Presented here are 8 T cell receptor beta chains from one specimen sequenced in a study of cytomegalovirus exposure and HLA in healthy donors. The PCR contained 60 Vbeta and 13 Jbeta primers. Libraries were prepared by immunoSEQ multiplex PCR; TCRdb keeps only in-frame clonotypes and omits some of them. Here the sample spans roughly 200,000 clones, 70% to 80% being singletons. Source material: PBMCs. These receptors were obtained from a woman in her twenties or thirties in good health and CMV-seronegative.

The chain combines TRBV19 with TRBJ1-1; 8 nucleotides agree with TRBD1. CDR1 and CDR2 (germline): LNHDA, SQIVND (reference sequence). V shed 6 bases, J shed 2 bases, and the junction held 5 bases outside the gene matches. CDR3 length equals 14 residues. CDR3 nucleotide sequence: TGTGCCAGTAGCATTGGGACAGGAAACACTGAAGCTTTCTTT. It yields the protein CASSIGTGNTEAFF.

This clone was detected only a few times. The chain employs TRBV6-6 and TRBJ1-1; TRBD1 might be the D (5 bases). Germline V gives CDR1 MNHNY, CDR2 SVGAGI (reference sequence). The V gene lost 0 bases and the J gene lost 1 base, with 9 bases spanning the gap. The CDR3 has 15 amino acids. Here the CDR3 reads CASSYSGGRNTEAFF. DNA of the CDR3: TGTGCCAGCAGTTACTCGGGGGGTAGGAACACTGAAGCTTTCTTT.

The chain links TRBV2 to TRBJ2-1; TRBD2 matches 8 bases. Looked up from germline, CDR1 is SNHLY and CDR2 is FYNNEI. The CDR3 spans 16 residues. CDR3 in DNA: TGTGCACAACCTCGGGGGGGTCCAGGGGTTTACAATGAGCAGTTCTTC. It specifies CAQPRGGPGVYNEQFF. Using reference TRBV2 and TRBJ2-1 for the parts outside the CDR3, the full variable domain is EPEVTQTPSHQVTQMGQEVILRCVPISNHLYFYWYRQILGQKVEFLVSFYNNEISEKSEIFDDQFSVERPDGSNFTLKIRSTKLEDSAMYFCAQPRGGPGVYNEQFFGPGTRLTVL.

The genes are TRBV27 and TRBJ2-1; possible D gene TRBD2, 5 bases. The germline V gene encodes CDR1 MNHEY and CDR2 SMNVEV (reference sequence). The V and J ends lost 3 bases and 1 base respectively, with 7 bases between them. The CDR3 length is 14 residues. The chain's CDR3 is CASSLRASYNEQFF. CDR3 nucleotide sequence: TGTGCCAGCAGTTTGAGGGCTTCCTACAATGAGCAGTTCTTC.

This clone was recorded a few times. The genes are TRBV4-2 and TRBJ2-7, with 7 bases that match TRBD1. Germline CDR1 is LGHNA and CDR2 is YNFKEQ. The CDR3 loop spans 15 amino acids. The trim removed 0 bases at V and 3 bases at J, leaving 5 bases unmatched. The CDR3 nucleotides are TGTGCCAGCAGCCAAGATGGACAGGCCCACTACGAGCAGTACTTC. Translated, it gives CASSQDGQAHYEQYF.

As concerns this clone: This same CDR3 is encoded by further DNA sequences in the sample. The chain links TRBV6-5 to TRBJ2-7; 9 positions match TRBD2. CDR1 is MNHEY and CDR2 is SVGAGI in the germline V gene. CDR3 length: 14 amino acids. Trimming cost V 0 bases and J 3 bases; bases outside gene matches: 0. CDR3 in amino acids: CASSYSSGSYEQYF. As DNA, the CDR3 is TGTGCCAGCAGTTACTCTAGCGGGAGCTACGAGCAGTACTTC.

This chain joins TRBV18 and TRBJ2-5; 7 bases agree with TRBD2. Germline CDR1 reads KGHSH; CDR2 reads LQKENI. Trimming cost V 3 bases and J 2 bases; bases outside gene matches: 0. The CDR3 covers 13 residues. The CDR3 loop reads CASSPGLQETQYF. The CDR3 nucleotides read TGTGCCAGCTCACCGGGACTACAAGAGACCCAGTACTTC.

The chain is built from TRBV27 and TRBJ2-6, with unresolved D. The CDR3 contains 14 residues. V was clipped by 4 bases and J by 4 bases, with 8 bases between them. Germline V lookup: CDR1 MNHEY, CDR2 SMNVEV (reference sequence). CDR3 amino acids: CASSSPLGANVLTF. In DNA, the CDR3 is TGTGCCAGCAGTTCCCCCCTGGGGGCCAACGTCCTGACTTTC.